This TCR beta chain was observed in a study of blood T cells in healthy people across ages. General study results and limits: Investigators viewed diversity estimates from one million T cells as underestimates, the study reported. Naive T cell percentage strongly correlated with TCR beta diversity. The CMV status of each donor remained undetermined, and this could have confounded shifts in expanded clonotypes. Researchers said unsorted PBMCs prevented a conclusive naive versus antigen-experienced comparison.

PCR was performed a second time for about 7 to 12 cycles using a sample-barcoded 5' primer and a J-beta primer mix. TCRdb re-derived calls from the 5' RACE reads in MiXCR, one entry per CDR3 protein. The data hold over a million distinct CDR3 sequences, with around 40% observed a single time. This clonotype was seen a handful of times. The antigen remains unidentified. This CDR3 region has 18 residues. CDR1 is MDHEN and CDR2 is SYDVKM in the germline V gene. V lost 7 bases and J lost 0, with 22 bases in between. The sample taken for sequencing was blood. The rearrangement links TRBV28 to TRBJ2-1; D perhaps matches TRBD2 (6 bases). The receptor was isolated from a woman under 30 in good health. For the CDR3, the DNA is TGTGCCAGCACCAGACTAGGGCGGGGAAGTAGCTCCTACAATGAGCAGTTCTTC. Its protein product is CASTRLGRGSSSYNEQFF. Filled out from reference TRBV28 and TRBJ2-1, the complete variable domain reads DVKVTQSSRYLVKRTGEKVFLECVQDMDHENMFWYRQDPGLGLRLIYFSYDVKMKEKGDIPEGYSVSREKKERFSLILESASTNQTSMYLCASTRLGRGSSSYNEQFFGPGTRLTVL.